This TCR beta chain was retrieved from a study of blood T cell repertoires in COVID-19. Study context: Specimens from acute and convalescent COVID-19 originated in the United States, Italy and Spain. T cells, B-cell-depleted T cells, or PBMCs supplied cDNA or gDNA.

V lost 2 bases to trimming and J lost 4 bases; unmatched junction nucleotides: 10. Germline CDR1 is MGHDK and CDR2 is SYGVNS. CDR3 length equals 17 residues. As processed by the authors: Reference gene primer amplification yielded estimated nucleated cell counts. Data came from immunoSEQ multiplex PCR; TCRdb stores just in-frame clones and leaves some out. V and J calls and clone size come straight from that table; D and trimming were deduced from the DNA. The repertoire holds 100,000 to 150,000 clones, roughly 74% seen once, with around 5.9% in the top ten. Material: peripheral blood. This clonotype originated in a man aged 55 to 70 with acute or convalescent COVID-19. The V gene is TRBV25-1, the J gene TRBJ1-2, with 10 nucleotides matching TRBD1. The CDR3 DNA reads as TGTGCCAGCAGTGAACCAGCCAAAGGACAGGGGGGCTATGGCTACACCTTC. This translates into CASSEPAKGQGGYGYTF.